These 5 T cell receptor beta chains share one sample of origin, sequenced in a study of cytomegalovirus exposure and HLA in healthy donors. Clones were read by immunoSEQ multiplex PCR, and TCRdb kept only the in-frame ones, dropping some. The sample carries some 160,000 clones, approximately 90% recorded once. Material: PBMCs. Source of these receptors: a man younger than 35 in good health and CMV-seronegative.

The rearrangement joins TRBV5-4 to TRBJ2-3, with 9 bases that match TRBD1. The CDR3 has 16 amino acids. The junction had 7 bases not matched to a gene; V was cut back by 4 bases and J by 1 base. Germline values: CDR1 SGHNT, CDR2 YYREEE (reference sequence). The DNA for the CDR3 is TGTGCCAGCAGCCTGCGCGACAGGGGGGGCACAGATACGCAGTATTTT. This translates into CASSLRDRGGTDTQYF. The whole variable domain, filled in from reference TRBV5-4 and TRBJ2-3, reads ETGVTQSPTHLIKTRGQQVTLRCSSQSGHNTVSWYQQALGQGPQFIFQYYREEENGRGNFPPRFSGLQFPNYSSELNVNALELDDSALYLCASSLRDRGGTDTQYFGPGTRLTVL.

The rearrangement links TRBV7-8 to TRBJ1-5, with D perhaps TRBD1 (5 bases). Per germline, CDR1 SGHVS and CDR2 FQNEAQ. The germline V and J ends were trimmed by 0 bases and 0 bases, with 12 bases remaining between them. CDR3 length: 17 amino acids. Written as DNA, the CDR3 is TGTGCCAGCAGCTTAGCGGCGCCAGGGCGTAGCAATCAGCCCCAGCATTTT. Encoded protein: CASSLAAPGRSNQPQHF.

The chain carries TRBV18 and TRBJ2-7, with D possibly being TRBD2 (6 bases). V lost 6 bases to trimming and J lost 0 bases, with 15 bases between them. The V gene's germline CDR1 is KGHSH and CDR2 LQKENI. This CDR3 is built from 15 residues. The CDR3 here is CASSAREVSSYEQYF. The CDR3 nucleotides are TGTGCCAGCTCCGCGAGGGAGGTCAGCTCCTACGAGCAGTACTTC.

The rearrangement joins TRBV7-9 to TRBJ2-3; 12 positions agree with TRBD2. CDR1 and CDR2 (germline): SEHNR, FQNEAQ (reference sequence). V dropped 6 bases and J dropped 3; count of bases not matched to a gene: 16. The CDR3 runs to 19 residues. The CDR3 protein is CASSSVVLAGGPGTDTQYF. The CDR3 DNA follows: TGTGCCAGCAGTTCGGTAGTCCTAGCGGGAGGGCCGGGAACAGATACGCAGTATTTT.

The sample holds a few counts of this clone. The CDR3 spells CASSLTGTGGTEAFF. In nucleotides, the CDR3 is TGTGCCAGCAGCTTAACCGGGACAGGGGGCACTGAAGCTTTCTTT. The V gene is TRBV11-2, the J gene TRBJ1-1; 11 bases are a match to TRBD1. Losses at the gene ends were 2 bases for V and 4 bases for J; bases not matched to a gene: 3. CDR1 and CDR2 from the germline V gene are SGHAT and FQNNGV. The CDR3 covers 15 residues.